These 20 T cell receptor beta chains came from one sample sequenced in a study of identical twins. A single record per CDR3 protein comes from TCRdb applying MiXCR to the 5' RACE reads. The sample includes about 530,000 distinct CDR3 sequences, around 24% of them seen just once. This sample also belongs to another study, concerning yellow fever vaccine responses in identical twins.

Sequencing used CD4+ T cells sorted from blood. The receptors derive from a woman aged 18-35 years in good health.

This chain connects TRBV12-3 or TRBV12-4 to TRBJ2-7, with a tentative D call TRBD1 (7 bases). The CDR3 extends over 15 amino acids. The V end lost 6 bases, the J end lost 2 bases, and 17 bases lay between the germline ends. The CDR3 DNA is TGTGCCAGCAGGAAGGCGGGACAGCCGACCTACGAGCAGTACTTC. This encodes CASRKAGQPTYEQYF.

This clonotype came up a few times. The rearrangement links TRBV4-1 to TRBJ2-7, with D unclear. The CDR3 spans 14 residues. Germline V lookup: CDR1 MGHRA, CDR2 YSYEKL. Trimming left V 1 base short and J 6 bases short, with 13 bases between. CDR3 in DNA: TGCGCCAGCAGCCAAGTAACAGCCCTAACCGAGCAGTACTTC. Translated: CASSQVTALTEQYF.

CDR3 amino acids: CAIRGSGDEKLFF. CDR3 bases: TGTGCCATCAGGGGGTCAGGAGATGAAAAACTGTTTTTT. The V and J genes are TRBV10-3 and TRBJ1-4; D remains ambiguous. CDR1 and CDR2 from the germline V gene are ENHRY and SYGVKD. The V end lost 6 bases, the J end lost 6 bases, and 11 bases lay between the germline ends. The CDR3 is 13 amino acids.

J is TRBJ2-2 and V is TRBV7-6; D is unclear. The CDR3 is made up of 14 amino acids. The V end was cut by 5 bases, the J end by 0 bases, with 7 bases between. Germline V CDR1 and CDR2: SGHVS, FNYEAQ. CDR3 in amino acids: CASSPEPNTGELFF. The CDR3 nucleotides are TGTGCCAGCAGCCCCGAACCGAACACCGGGGAGCTGTTTTTT.

The gene calls are TRBV10-3 and TRBJ1-2, with 7 nucleotides matching TRBD1. CDR3 length: 13 residues. J gave up 5 bases and V 2 bases, and 2 bases lay outside the gene matches. CDR1 and CDR2 from the germline V gene are ENHRY and SYGVKD. CDR3 nucleotide sequence: TGTGCCATCAGTGAGACGGGACAGTATGGCTACACCTTC. Translation: CAISETGQYGYTF.

This clonotype was counted only a few times. The chain combines TRBV10-3 with TRBJ1-3; 7 bases line up with TRBD1. The V gene end was trimmed by 7 bases and the J gene end by 6 bases; junction bases not matched to a gene: 9. This CDR3 spans 14 amino acids. From germline, CDR1 is ENHRY and CDR2 SYGVKD. The chain's CDR3 is CAITDPGGPNTIYF. The CDR3 DNA reads TGTGCCATCACGGACCCAGGGGGTCCAAACACCATATATTTT.

The chain combines TRBV5-5 with TRBJ2-7; 9 bases are shared with TRBD1. CDR3 size: 14 residues. V shed 4 bases and J 12 bases; nucleotides not matched to a gene: 14. Germline values: CDR1 SGHKS, CDR2 YYEKEE (reference sequence). The CDR3 protein is CASSPAGTGHRRYF. Written as DNA, the CDR3 is TGTGCCAGCAGCCCTGCCGGGACAGGGCACCGAAGGTACTTC.

There are a few counts of this clonotype. V usage is TRBV6-1 and J usage is TRBJ1-3; D not certain. The CDR3 totals 15 residues. Trimming shortened V by 4 bases and J by 0 bases, and 10 bases separated the two germline ends. Germline loops: CDR1 MNHNS, CDR2 SASEGT. The DNA of the CDR3 is TGTGCCAGCAGTGTCTCCCGGGACTCTGGAAACACCATATATTTT. Protein sequence: CASSVSRDSGNTIYF.

V usage is TRBV12-3 or TRBV12-4 and J usage is TRBJ1-1; 8 positions match TRBD1. V lost 9 bases, J lost 2 bases, and 5 bases stayed unmatched. The CDR3 totals 13 residues. For the CDR3, the DNA is TGTGCCAGTGTAGGACAGGGCAACACTGAAGCTTTCTTT. Protein sequence: CASVGQGNTEAFF.

This clonotype was detected only a few times. The V call is TRBV19, the J call TRBJ2-5, with TRBD1 as a possible D gene (5 bases). This CDR3 region has 14 residues. Germline values: CDR1 LNHDA, CDR2 SQIVND (reference sequence). With 7 bases removed from V and 4 bases from J, the gap between germline ends came to 16 bases. In DNA, the CDR3 is TGTGCCAGTATGTGGCAACAGGCGGCAGAGACCCAGTACTTC. It translates to CASMWQQAAETQYF.

This clonotype was counted only a few times. V gene TRBV20-1 combines with J gene TRBJ2-3; D remains unclear. This CDR3 has 14 residues. V lost 4 bases to trimming and J lost 1 base, with 12 bases between them. Per germline, CDR1 DFQATT and CDR2 SNEGSKA (reference sequence). The CDR3 protein is CSAKARVGTDTQYF. The DNA of the CDR3 is TGCAGTGCTAAAGCTAGGGTGGGCACAGATACGCAGTATTTT.

This clonotype was recorded a few times. This chain uses TRBV5-6 with TRBJ2-5, with unresolved D. V lost 4 bases and J lost 3, with 10 bases in between. This CDR3 contains 13 residues. The germline V gene has CDR1 SGHDT and CDR2 YYEEEE. CDR3 loop: CASSQGRKETQYF. CDR3 sequence (DNA): TGTGCCAGCAGCCAAGGACGGAAAGAGACCCAGTACTTC.

The V call is TRBV10-3, the J call TRBJ2-1, with 9 positions matching TRBD1. CDR1 and CDR2 from the germline V gene are ENHRY and SYGVKD. The V segment lost 6 bases and the J segment 6 bases; nucleotides outside the gene matches: 12. The CDR3 has 16 amino acids. The CDR3 loop is CAIRDPGTGSPNEQFF. The CDR3 DNA reads as TGTGCCATCAGGGACCCCGGGACAGGGTCCCCCAATGAGCAGTTCTTC.

This clonotype has a handful of counts. The chain has TRBV3-1 and TRBJ2-2, with TRBD2 matching 14 bases. Losses at the gene ends were 5 bases for V and 7 bases for J; bases not matched to a gene: 6. Germline V gene sequence: CDR1 LGHDT, CDR2 YNNKEL (reference sequence). The CDR3 is 16 residues long. The DNA of the CDR3 is TGTGCCAGCAGCGTGGGACTAGCGGGAGCGGGCGGGGAGCTGTTTTTT. This gives the protein CASSVGLAGAGGELFF.

This chain links TRBV29-1 with TRBJ2-1; tentative D call: TRBD2 (7 bases). Trimming stripped 7 bases from V and 3 bases from J, with 13 bases between. The germline V gene encodes CDR1 SQVTM and CDR2 ANQGSEA. The CDR3 is 13 residues long. DNA for the CDR3: TGCAGCGGGGGGCTAGCGGTCTACAATGAGCAGTTCTTC. Amino acid sequence: CSGGLAVYNEQFF.

The sample holds a few counts of this clonotype. The chain recombines TRBV27 with TRBJ1-5; D perhaps matches TRBD1 (5 bases). Germline lookup yields CDR1 MNHEY and CDR2 SMNVEV (reference sequence). This CDR3 spans 15 amino acids. V gave up 2 bases and J gave up 3 bases, with 11 bases separating them. In DNA form, the CDR3 reads TGTGCCAGCAGTTTAAGAAAGGGGCTCAATCAGCCCCAGCATTTT. Its translation is CASSLRKGLNQPQHF.

This clonotype appeared a few times. The chain joins TRBV11-1 to TRBJ2-3; the match to TRBD2 covers 16 bases. V trimming: 4 bases; J trimming: 7 bases; junction bases outside the gene matches: 14. The CDR3 consists of 19 residues. Germline CDR1 and CDR2: SGHAT and FQDESV (reference sequence). The CDR3 nucleotides read TGTGCCAGCAGCTCCCACCGTGGGACTAGCGGGGGGGTCCGGAATACGCAGTATTTT. Its protein is CASSSHRGTSGGVRNTQYF.

This clonotype has a handful of counts. The chain joins TRBV9 to TRBJ1-1; D remains ambiguous. The germline V gene has CDR1 SGDLS and CDR2 YYNGEE. The length of the CDR3 is 13 residues. Trimming shortened V by 0 bases and J by 2 bases, and 5 bases separated the two germline ends. The CDR3 bases are TGTGCCAGCAGCGTAGGAACCAACACTGAAGCTTTCTTT. It translates to CASSVGTNTEAFF.

This chain connects TRBV25-1 to TRBJ2-3; TRBD1 matches 10 bases. The CDR3 has 22 residues. Per the germline V gene, CDR1 is MGHDK and CDR2 is SYGVNS. The junction had 22 bases not matched to a gene; V was cut back by 4 bases and J by 0 bases. The CDR3 nucleotides are TGTGCCAGCAGTGCCAATCCCGGGACAGGGGCCCTCATGGGAACTAGCACAGATACGCAGTATTTT. This sequence encodes CASSANPGTGALMGTSTDTQYF.

The chain links TRBV28 to TRBJ2-1; no definite D call. CDR1 is MDHEN, CDR2 SYDVKM, per germline. V lost 6 bases to trimming and J lost 0 bases, with 15 bases between them. The CDR3 is 16 amino acids. Here the CDR3 reads CASSRTPSSSYNEQFF. The CDR3 DNA sequence: TGTGCCAGCAGCCGCACTCCCTCGAGCTCCTACAATGAGCAGTTCTTC. Looking up the rest from reference TRBV28 and TRBJ2-1 gives the full variable domain: DVKVTQSSRYLVKRTGEKVFLECVQDMDHENMFWYRQDPGLGLRLIYFSYDVKMKEKGDIPEGYSVSREKKERFSLILESASTNQTSMYLCASSRTPSSSYNEQFFGPGTRLTVL.